A single TCR beta chain is shown here with its context. In the study's own analysis: For nucleated cells, counts were estimated from reference gene primer amplification. The method was immunoSEQ multiplex PCR; TCRdb's version includes in-frame clones alone and lacks a portion of them. V and J calls and clone size are those listed in that table; D and trimming were worked out from the DNA. Of more than 150,000 clones listed, over 75% are singletons. V lost 4 bases and J lost 0, with 10 bases in between. Germline-derived CDR1 and CDR2 are ENHRY and SYGVKD. The length of the CDR3 is 14 residues. This record comes from a study of blood T cell repertoires in COVID-19. Study context: Samples taken during acute and convalescent COVID-19 were collected in the United States, Italy and Spain. T cells, B-cell-depleted T cells, or PBMCs supplied cDNA or gDNA.

This TCR was sampled from a man between 65 and 80 years old who had recovered from COVID-19. The V and J genes are TRBV10-3 and TRBJ2-7; D gene ambiguous. The sample comprised peripheral blood. The CDR3 here is CAISGRDDSYEQYF. CDR3 coding DNA: TGTGCCATCAGTGGGAGAGATGACTCCTACGAGCAGTACTTC.